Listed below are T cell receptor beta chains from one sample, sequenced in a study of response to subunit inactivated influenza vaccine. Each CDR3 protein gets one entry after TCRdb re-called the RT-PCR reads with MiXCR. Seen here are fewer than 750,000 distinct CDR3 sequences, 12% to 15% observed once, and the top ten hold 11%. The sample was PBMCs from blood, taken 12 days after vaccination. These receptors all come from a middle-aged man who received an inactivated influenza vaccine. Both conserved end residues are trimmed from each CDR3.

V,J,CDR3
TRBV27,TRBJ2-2,ASRFTGELF
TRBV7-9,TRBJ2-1,ASSPSLAGASYGQF
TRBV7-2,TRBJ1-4,ASSRWTGSNEKLF
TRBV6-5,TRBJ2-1,ASSYDTVSEQF
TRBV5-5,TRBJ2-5,ASSLDGGKKTQY
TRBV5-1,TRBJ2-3,ASSYGTSGGADTQY
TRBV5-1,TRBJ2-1,ASKESPVYNEQF
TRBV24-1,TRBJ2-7,ATRGDTSYEQY
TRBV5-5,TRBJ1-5,ASSADRGINQPQH
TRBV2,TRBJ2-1,ASSEELSSNEQF
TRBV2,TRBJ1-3,ASRQGRNTIY
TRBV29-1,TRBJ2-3,SVDGRYTDTQY
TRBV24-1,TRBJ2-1,ATSDPTGTGASDEQF
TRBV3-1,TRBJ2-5,ASSRRGGTGETQY
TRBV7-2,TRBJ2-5,ASSLVLAGVSGTQY
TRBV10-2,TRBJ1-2,ASSESGDRPPFLNYGYA
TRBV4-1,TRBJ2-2,ASSQDELGTGELF
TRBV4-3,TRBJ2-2,ASSHRVAGELF
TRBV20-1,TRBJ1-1,SAHGVRENTEAF
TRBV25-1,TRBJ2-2,ATGKEPTGELF
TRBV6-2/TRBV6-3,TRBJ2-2,ASSPSGQGTGGELF
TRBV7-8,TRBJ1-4,ASSSVPGSNEKLF
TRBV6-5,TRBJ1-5,ASSYGQGAEQPQH
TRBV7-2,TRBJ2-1,ASSLEGTNPYNEQF
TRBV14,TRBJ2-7,ASSQGTAREQY
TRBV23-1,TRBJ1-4,ASSPRKTATNEKLF
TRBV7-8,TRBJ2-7,ASSDPGLAVYEQY
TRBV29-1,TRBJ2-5,SVEEMADRGETQY
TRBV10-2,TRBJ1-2,ASREPGSGYT
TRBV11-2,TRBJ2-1,ASRSGRGISYNEQF
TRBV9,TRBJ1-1,ASSVEDTEAF
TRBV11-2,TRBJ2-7,ASSLDIRGYEQY
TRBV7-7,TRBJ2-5,ASSASKAGETQY
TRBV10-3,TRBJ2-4,AISESSETKNIQY
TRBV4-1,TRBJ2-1,ASSQVEGRLTYNEQF
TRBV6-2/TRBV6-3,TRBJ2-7,ASSYPSGDVAYEQY
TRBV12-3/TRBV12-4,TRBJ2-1,ASLGSWGPNEQF
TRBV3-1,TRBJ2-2,ASSQGARTTTGELF
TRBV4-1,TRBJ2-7,ASSQVEQGAYEQY
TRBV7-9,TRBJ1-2,ASSSRQGDYGYT
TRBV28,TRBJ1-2,ASSSGQGLRYGYT
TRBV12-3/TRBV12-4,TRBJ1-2,ASEHRGGYT
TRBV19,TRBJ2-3,ASTFLGAGADTQY
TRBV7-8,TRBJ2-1,ASSLSAAGSSYNEQF
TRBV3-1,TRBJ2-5,ASSYSGAGEETQY
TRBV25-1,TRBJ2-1,ASSVLIGAGFSYNEQF
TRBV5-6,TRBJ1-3,ASSSRSGNTIY
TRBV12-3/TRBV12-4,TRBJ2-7,ASSLALFSRAQDEQY
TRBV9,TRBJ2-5,ASSVASQAKETQY
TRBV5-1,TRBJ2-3,ASSGDYYTDTQY